These 10 T cell receptor beta chains came from one sample sequenced in a study of blood T cell repertoires in COVID-19. Profiled with immunoSEQ multiplex PCR; TCRdb holds only in-frame clones, not every one. The sample comprises a few hundred thousand clones, approximately 88% of which are singletons, and around 1.3% rests with the top ten. Sequenced material: peripheral blood. All receptors come from a man aged 40-50 years with acute or convalescent COVID-19.

The CDR3 coding sequence is TGTGCCAGCAGCTTGACAGGGCGCAATCAGCCCCAGCATTTT. Its protein is CASSLTGRNQPQHF. The chain is built from TRBV11-2 and TRBJ1-5; 7 bases line up with TRBD1. J gave up 2 bases and V 3 bases, and 1 base lay outside the gene matches. Germline CDR1 reads SGHAT; CDR2 reads FQNNGV. The CDR3 consists of 14 residues.

This clone was detected only once. The CDR3 DNA sequence: TGTGCCAGCAGTAGCAGAAGGAGTCAGCCCCAGCATTTT. Protein product: CASSSRRSQPQHF. V and J are TRBV21-1 and TRBJ1-5. TRBV21-1 is shown as a pseudogene. This CDR3 is built from 13 residues.

J is TRBJ2-7 and V is TRBV7-9; 7 nucleotides match TRBD2. J was trimmed by 5 bases and V by 6 bases; bases with no gene match: 10. The V gene's germline CDR1 is SEHNR and CDR2 FQNEAQ (reference sequence). There are 14 residues in the CDR3. The CDR3 here is CASRGSGAAHEQYF. CDR3 nucleotide sequence: TGTGCCAGCAGAGGAAGCGGGGCCGCTCACGAGCAGTACTTC.

The genes are TRBV4-1 and TRBJ1-2, with D unclear. Germline V lookup: CDR1 MGHRA, CDR2 YSYEKL. V was trimmed by 0 bases and J by 1 base, leaving 9 bases between them. This CDR3 has 15 residues. The CDR3 loop reads CASSQDFPSNYGYTF. For the CDR3, the DNA is TGCGCCAGCAGCCAAGATTTTCCCAGTAACTATGGCTACACCTTC.

The V call is TRBV20-1, the J call TRBJ2-5; D possibly corresponds to TRBD1 (6 bases). Trimming removed 5 bases at V and 8 bases at J, with 9 bases between. This CDR3 contains 10 residues. Per the germline V gene, CDR1 is DFQATT and CDR2 is SNEGSKA (reference sequence). The CDR3 DNA sequence: TGCAGTGCTCGAGGGACAACCCAGTACTTC. It yields the protein CSARGTTQYF.

This sequence joins TRBV9 and TRBJ2-1; D is possibly TRBD2 (6 bases). Germline V gene data show CDR1 as SGDLS and CDR2 as YYNGEE. The CDR3 length is 17 residues. V lost 0 bases to trimming and J lost 8 bases, with 21 bases between them. CDR3 residues: CASSVDGGSGLSDEQFF. Written as DNA, the CDR3 is TGTGCCAGCAGCGTAGATGGCGGAAGCGGGCTGAGCGATGAGCAGTTCTTC.

The chain uses TRBV28 and TRBJ2-7; 8 positions match TRBD1. Germline V gene lookup returns CDR1 MDHEN and CDR2 SYDVKM. V shed 5 bases, J shed 6 bases, and the junction held 15 bases outside the gene matches. This CDR3 is built from 16 residues. The CDR3 nucleotides are TGTGCCAGCAGTCCATTGGGCAGGGGGCCCGAGGGCGAGCAGTACTTC. Protein: CASSPLGRGPEGEQYF.

The V gene is TRBV25-1, the J gene TRBJ2-2; 10 bases line up with TRBD2. Per the germline V gene, CDR1 is MGHDK and CDR2 is SYGVNS. The V and J ends lost 3 bases and 7 bases, in that order; junction bases with no gene match: 5. The CDR3 runs 15 residues. CDR3 in amino acids: CASSDFASGGGELFF. CDR3 nucleotide sequence: TGTGCCAGCAGTGATTTTGCTAGCGGGGGCGGGGAGCTGTTTTTT.

This chain uses TRBV5-1 with TRBJ2-7; 8 bases are shared with TRBD2. Germline values: CDR1 SGHRS, CDR2 YFSETQ. The CDR3 length is 14 residues. Losses at the gene ends were 5 bases for V and 0 bases for J; bases not matched to a gene: 4. CDR3 in amino acids: CASRLAVTSYEQYF. DNA for the CDR3: TGCGCCAGCAGACTAGCGGTTACCTCCTACGAGCAGTACTTC.

The chain is built from TRBV4-2 and TRBJ2-7; D perhaps matches TRBD1 (6 bases). Germline V gives CDR1 LGHNA, CDR2 YNFKEQ. Trimming took 2 bases from V and 1 from J, leaving 9 bases between them. The CDR3 extends over 14 amino acids. The CDR3 DNA reads as TGTGCCAGCAGCCAAAGGGGACAATCCTACGAGCAGTACTTC. Translated: CASSQRGQSYEQYF.